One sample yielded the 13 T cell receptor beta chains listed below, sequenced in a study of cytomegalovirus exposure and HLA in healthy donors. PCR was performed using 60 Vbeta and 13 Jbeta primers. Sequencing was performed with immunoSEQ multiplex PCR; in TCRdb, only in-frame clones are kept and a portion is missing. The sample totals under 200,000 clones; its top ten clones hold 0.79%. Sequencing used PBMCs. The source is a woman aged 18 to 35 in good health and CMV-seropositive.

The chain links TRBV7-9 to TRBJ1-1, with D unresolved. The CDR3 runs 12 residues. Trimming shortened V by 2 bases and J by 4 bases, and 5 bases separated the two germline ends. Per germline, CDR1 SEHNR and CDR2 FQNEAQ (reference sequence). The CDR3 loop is CASSLRSTEAFF. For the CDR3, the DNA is TGTGCCAGCAGCTTACGGAGCACTGAAGCTTTCTTT.

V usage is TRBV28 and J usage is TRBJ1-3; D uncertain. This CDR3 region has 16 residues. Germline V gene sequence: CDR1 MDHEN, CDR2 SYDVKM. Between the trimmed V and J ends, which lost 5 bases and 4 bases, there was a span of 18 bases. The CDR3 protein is CASSPGSVPRGNTIYF. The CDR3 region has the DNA TGTGCCAGCAGTCCCGGGTCGGTTCCTAGAGGAAACACCATATATTTT.

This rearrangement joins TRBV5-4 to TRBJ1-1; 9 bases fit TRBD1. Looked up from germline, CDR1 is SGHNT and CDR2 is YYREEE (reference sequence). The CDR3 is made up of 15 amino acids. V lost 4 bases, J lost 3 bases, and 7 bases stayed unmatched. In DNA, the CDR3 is TGTGCCAGCAGCCCGGACAGGGGAGTGGACACTGAAGCTTTCTTT. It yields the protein CASSPDRGVDTEAFF.

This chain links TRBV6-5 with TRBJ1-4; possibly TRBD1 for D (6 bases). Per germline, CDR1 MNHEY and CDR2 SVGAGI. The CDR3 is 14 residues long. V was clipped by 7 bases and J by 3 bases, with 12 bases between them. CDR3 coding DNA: TGTGCCAGCACTCGGACAGCGGCTAATGAAAAACTGTTTTTT. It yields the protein CASTRTAANEKLFF.

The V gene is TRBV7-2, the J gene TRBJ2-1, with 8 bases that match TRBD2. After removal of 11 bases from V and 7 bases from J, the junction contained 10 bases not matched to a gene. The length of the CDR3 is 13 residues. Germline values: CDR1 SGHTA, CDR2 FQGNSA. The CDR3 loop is CAVTGTSVNEQFF. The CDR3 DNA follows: TGTGCCGTGACCGGGACTAGTGTAAATGAGCAGTTCTTC. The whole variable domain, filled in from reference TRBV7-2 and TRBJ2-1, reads GAGVSQSPSNKVTEKGKDVELRCDPISGHTALYWYRQSLGQGLEFLIYFQGNSAPDKSGLPSDRFSAERTGGSVSTLTIQRTQQEDSAVYLCAVTGTSVNEQFFGPGTRLTVL.

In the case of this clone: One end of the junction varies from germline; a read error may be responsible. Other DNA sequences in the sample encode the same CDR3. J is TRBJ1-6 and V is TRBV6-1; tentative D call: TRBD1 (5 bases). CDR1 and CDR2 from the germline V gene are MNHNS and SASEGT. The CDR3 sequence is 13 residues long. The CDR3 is CASQTENNSPLHF. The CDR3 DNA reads TGCGCCAGCCAGACAGAAAATAATTCACCCCTCCACTTT.

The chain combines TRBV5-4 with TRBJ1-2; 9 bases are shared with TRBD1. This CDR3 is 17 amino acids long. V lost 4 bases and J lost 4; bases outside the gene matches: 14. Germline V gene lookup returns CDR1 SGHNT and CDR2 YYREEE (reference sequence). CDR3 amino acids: CASSILQGARGFYGYTF. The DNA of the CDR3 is TGTGCCAGCAGCATACTACAGGGGGCTCGGGGTTTCTATGGCTACACCTTC. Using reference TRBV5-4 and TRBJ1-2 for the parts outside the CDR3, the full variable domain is ETGVTQSPTHLIKTRGQQVTLRCSSQSGHNTVSWYQQALGQGPQFIFQYYREEENGRGNFPPRFSGLQFPNYSSELNVNALELDDSALYLCASSILQGARGFYGYTFGSGTRLTVV.

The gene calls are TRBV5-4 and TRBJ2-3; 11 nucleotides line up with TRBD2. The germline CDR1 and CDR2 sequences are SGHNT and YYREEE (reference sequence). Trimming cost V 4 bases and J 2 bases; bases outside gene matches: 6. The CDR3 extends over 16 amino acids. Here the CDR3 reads CASSPGLAANTDTQYF. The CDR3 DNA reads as TGTGCCAGCAGCCCGGGACTAGCGGCTAACACAGATACGCAGTATTTT.

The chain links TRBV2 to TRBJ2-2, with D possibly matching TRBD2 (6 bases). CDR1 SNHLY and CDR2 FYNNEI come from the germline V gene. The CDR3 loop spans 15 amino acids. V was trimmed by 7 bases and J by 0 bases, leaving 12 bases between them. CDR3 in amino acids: CASKLGLTNTGELFF. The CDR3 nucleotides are TGTGCCAGCAAATTGGGACTCACGAACACCGGGGAGCTGTTTTTT.

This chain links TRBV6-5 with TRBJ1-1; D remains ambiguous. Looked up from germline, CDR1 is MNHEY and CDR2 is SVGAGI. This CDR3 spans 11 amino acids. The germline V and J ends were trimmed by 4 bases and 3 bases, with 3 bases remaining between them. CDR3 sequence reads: CASSSYTEAFF. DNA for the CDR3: TGTGCCAGCAGTTCCTACACTGAAGCTTTCTTT.

The CDR3 is CASTWDTTNTGELFF. For the CDR3, the DNA is TGTGCCAGCACCTGGGACACGACGAACACCGGGGAGCTGTTTTTT. This chain connects TRBV2 to TRBJ2-2, with a tentative D call TRBD1 (6 bases). Looked up from germline, CDR1 is SNHLY and CDR2 is FYNNEI. The V end was cut by 7 bases, the J end by 0 bases, with 12 bases between. The CDR3 covers 15 residues.

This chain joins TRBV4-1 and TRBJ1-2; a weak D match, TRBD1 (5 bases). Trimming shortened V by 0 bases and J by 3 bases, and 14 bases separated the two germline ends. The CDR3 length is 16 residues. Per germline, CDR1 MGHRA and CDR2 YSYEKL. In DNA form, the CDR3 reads TGCGCCAGCAGCCAAGATGGCCGTGGGGGGTACTATGGCTACACCTTC. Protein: CASSQDGRGGYYGYTF.

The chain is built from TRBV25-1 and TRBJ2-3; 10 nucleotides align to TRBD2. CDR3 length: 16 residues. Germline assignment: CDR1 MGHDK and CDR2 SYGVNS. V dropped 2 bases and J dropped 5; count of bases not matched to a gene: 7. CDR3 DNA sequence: TGTGCCAGCAGTGAACTGGCTAGCGGGAGTGTAGATACGCAGTATTTT. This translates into CASSELASGSVDTQYF.